This T cell receptor (beta chain) derives from a study of PD-L1 blockade in urothelial cancer (TCRdb year 2017). About the study as a whole: Every patient began therapy at some point between 2013 and 2015 and was given atezolizumab 1,200 mg intravenously every 3 weeks. Twenty-five of 29 patients were identified as males with urothelial cancer of bladder origin, and a prior smoking history was reported by 18 of 29 patients. Patients had an ECOG performance status of 0 or 1 and had received between 0 and 3 prior chemotherapy regimens. Blood samples were analyzed at 3 weeks after treatment start (second dose) and at 6 weeks after treatment start. Blood samples gave a median of approximately 150,000 T cells and approximately 80,000 unique TCRs, with a median clonality of approximately 0.078. The study was an exploratory multi-omic analysis of somatic, immune and clinical correlates of response to PD-L1 blockade with atezolizumab in urothelial cancer. Pretreatment tumor samples, along with matched peripheral blood collected serially before and after atezolizumab treatment, underwent TCR sequencing. Durable clinical benefit was defined as a progression-free survival longer than 6 months, and TCR features were additionally tested against progression-free survival and overall survival. In the same patients who had TCR sequencing, pretreatment tumors also underwent whole exome sequencing and RNA sequencing. Durable clinical benefit was achieved by nine patients but not by the remaining 20. Pretreatment blood TCR-seq was available for 27 to 30 patients, at least one posttreatment blood collection was obtained for around 24 patients, and tumor TCR-seq was available for around 24 patients.

V is cut back by 5 bases and J by 1 base, with 7 bases in the junction unmatched. From cysteine to phenylalanine, the CDR3 is 15 amino acids long. The entry retains the CDR3 DNA only, 45 bases that are in frame from base 1. The germline V gene specifies SGHNT as CDR1 and YENEEA as CDR2. Overall study outcomes, separate from this receptor: Small sample size (n of about 30) and many exploratory analyses mean the results are intended to be hypothesis-generating. Greater expansion of tumor-associated TCR clones in peripheral blood 3 weeks after the start of treatment was observed in patients with durable benefit (n of about 20, p = 0.022). Improved progression-free and overall survival was associated with having pretreatment peripheral blood TCR clonality below the median.

The intended sense of this specimen's time point label: peripheral blood 6 weeks after treatment start. The cohort comprised approximately 30 patients with locally advanced or metastatic urothelial carcinoma treated at Memorial Sloan Kettering on a trial protocol. Peripheral blood mononuclear cells were collected pretreatment and during treatment, with between 1 and 8 total time points per patient. The Qiagen DNeasy Blood extraction kit was used to purify genomic DNA from total PBMCs and from tumor samples. PBMCs were collected pretreatment and during treatment, and were isolated and stored as previously described. As to this clone: Its antigen specificity is not known. The sample holds no much larger clone one base away, and base qualities are not on file.

Synthetic TCR analog templates were spiked into each PCR so that absolute template abundance could be estimated from read counts. The immunoSEQ assay was used to amplify TCRbeta CDR3 regions from genomic DNA with bias-controlled V and J gene primers. Rearranged TCRbeta segments were sequenced at approximately 20X coverage. Regarding the original processing steps: Clustering was used to correct sequencing errors, and CDR3s were annotated against IMGT so that V, D and J genes could be assigned. Out-of-frame and stop-codon sequences were excluded, and only productive TCRbeta rearrangements were used in downstream analyses. Clonality was calculated as one minus the Shannon entropy normalized by the log of the number of unique productive sequences. Fisher's exact test with Benjamini-Hochberg correction, using a cutoff of adjusted p below 0.01, was how clones that differed between time points or between blood and tumor were identified. TCRdb provides this immuneACCESS table in a form limited to in-frame rearrangements. Some clones are lacking; in checked studies, under half of them reflect an unresolved V gene, and why the rest are absent is not known. V, J and clone size are those of that table, while D and trimming were read from the DNA. The sample records 40,000 to 55,000 clones, approximately 84% of which are singletons. The biggest ten clones account for 8% to 13% of the sample.

The sample in question was PBMCs, obtained around atezolizumab (anti-PD-L1) treatment. The TCR sequence derives from a man in his sixties with urothelial cancer. In this chain, TRBV11-3 is recombined with TRBJ1-2; 7 central nucleotides agree with TRBD1. CDR3 sequence: CASSTTGVVNYGYTF. At the DNA level, the sequence is TGTGCCAGCAGCACCACAGGGGTGGTTAACTATGGCTACACCTTC.